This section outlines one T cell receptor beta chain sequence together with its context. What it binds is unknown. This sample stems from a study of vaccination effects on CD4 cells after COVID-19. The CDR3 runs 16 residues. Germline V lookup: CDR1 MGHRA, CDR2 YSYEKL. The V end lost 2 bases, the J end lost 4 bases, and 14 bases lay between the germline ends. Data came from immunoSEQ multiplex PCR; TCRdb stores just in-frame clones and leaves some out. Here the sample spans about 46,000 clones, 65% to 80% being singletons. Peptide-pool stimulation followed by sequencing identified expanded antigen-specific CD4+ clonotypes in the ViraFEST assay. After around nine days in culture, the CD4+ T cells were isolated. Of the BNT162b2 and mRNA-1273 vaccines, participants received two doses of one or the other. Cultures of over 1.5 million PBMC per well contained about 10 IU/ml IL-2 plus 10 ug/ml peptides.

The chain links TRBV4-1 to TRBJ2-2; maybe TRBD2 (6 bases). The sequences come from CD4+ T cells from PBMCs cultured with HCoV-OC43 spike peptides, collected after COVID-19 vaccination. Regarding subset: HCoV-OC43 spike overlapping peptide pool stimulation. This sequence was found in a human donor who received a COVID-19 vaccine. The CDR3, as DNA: TGCGCCAGCAGCCAAACTACGGGACTCATCACCGGGGAGCTGTTTTTT. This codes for CASSQTTGLITGELFF.